Below, 26 T cell receptor beta chains from the same sample are listed, as sequenced in a study of early T cells in non-severe SARS-CoV-2 infection. TCRdb re-derived calls from the 5' RACE reads in MiXCR, one entry per CDR3 protein. The data show around 35,000 distinct CDR3 sequences, 5.8% seen once. Source material: whole blood. These receptors were obtained from an adult who was a healthcare worker with PCR-confirmed SARS-CoV-2 infection or an uninfected control (not recorded which).

This clonotype has ten or more counts. This sequence joins TRBV3-1 and TRBJ1-1; 7 bases map to TRBD1. V was pared by 3 bases and J by 8 bases, with 6 bases of the junction left unmatched. Per the germline V gene, CDR1 is LGHDT and CDR2 is YNNKEL (reference sequence). The CDR3 totals 13 residues. The DNA of the CDR3 is TGTGCCAGCAGCCAGGCCGGGACAGCCGAAGCTTTCTTT. It encodes CASSQAGTAEAFF.

This clonotype appeared many times. The chain links TRBV12-3 or TRBV12-4 to TRBJ2-3, with TRBD1 matching over 7 bases. The CDR3 runs 18 residues. V trimming: 0 bases; J trimming: 2 bases; junction bases outside the gene matches: 11. This chain's CDR3 is CASSLAIGTVSLTDTQYF. The CDR3 DNA reads as TGTGCCAGCAGTTTAGCTATCGGGACAGTTTCCCTCACAGATACGCAGTATTTT.

This clonotype was counted a few times. V is TRBV6-5 and J is TRBJ1-6; D is unclear. Trimming left V 7 bases short and J 11 bases short, with 27 bases between. Germline CDR1 is MNHEY and CDR2 is SVGAGI. This CDR3 has 17 amino acids. The CDR3 DNA reads as TGTGCCAGCACCCTAAACGGGCTGGGAATAGCGTCTGCACCCCTCCACTTT. Its protein product is CASTLNGLGIASAPLHF.

Many counts were recorded for this clonotype. V usage is TRBV18 and J usage is TRBJ2-1; 9 bases agree with TRBD2. Germline CDR1 KGHSH, CDR2 LQKENI. Losses at the gene ends were 6 bases for V and 6 bases for J; bases not matched to a gene: 15. This CDR3 comprises 17 residues. The CDR3 region has the DNA TGTGCCAGCTCCCCTGTTGGTTGGCGGGAGGGCCGCAATGAGCAGTTCTTC. The encoded protein is CASSPVGWREGRNEQFF. The full variable domain, with the rest looked up from reference TRBV18 and TRBJ2-1, is NAGVMQNPRHLVRRRGQEARLRCSPMKGHSHVYWYRQLPEEGLKFMVYLQKENIIDESGMPKERFSAEFPKEGPSILRIQQVVRGDSAAYFCASSPVGWREGRNEQFFGPGTRLTVL.

The sample holds many counts of this clonotype. The chain links TRBV20-1 to TRBJ2-3, with 10 bases lining up with TRBD2. Looked up from germline, CDR1 is DFQATT and CDR2 is SNEGSKA (reference sequence). J lost 10 bases, V lost 8 bases, and 15 bases had no gene match. There are 14 residues in the CDR3. The CDR3 sequence: CSTNSGGHSEAQYF. Written as DNA, the CDR3 is TGCAGTACCAATAGCGGGGGGCATAGCGAGGCGCAGTATTTT.

This clonotype was seen at least ten times. The gene calls are TRBV5-1 and TRBJ2-4; possible D gene TRBD2, 6 bases. Deletions cut 4 bases from V and 3 bases from J, with 11 bases between. The CDR3 sequence is 14 residues long. The V gene's germline CDR1 is SGHRS and CDR2 YFSETQ. The CDR3 region is CASSVSGGKNIQYF. CDR3 coding DNA: TGCGCCAGCAGCGTTTCCGGGGGCAAAAACATTCAGTACTTC.

The table lists this clonotype with many counts. The rearrangement links TRBV20-1 to TRBJ2-7; TRBD2 aligns across 12 bases. The germline gives CDR1 DFQATT, CDR2 SNEGSKA (reference sequence). The CDR3 runs 14 residues. Trimming at V came to 4 bases and at J to 3 bases, leaving 4 bases not matched to a gene. CDR3 in DNA: TGCAGTGCTACCGGACTAGCGGGAAACTACGAGCAGTACTTC. Its translation: CSATGLAGNYEQYF.

This clonotype came up many times. The chain employs TRBV6-1 and TRBJ1-5; D remains unclear. The CDR3 loop spans 15 amino acids. Germline CDR1 reads MNHNS; CDR2 reads SASEGT. V gave up 3 bases and J gave up 4 bases, with 13 bases separating them. The chain's CDR3 is CASSDRGPQNQPQHF. As DNA, the CDR3 is TGTGCCAGCAGTGATCGGGGTCCCCAGAATCAGCCCCAGCATTTT.

The CDR3 coding sequence is TGTGCCAGCAGCTTGGGTGGGACACTCTACAATGAGCAGTTCTTC. Residues: CASSLGGTLYNEQFF. V and J are TRBV11-2 and TRBJ2-1, with D possibly TRBD1 on 6 matching bases. Per the germline V gene, CDR1 is SGHAT and CDR2 is FQNNGV. Trimming took 3 bases from V and 3 from J, leaving 12 bases between them. The CDR3 has 15 residues.

This clonotype turned up a few times. The rearrangement links TRBV18 to TRBJ2-7, with D unclear. The V gene lost 2 bases and the J gene lost 3 bases, with 8 bases spanning the gap. This CDR3 is built from 13 residues. CDR1 is KGHSH, CDR2 LQKENI, per germline. The CDR3 region has the DNA TGTGCCAGCTCACCAGGCGCCAACTACGAGCAGTACTTC. As protein: CASSPGANYEQYF.

V gene TRBV12-3 or TRBV12-4 combines with J gene TRBJ2-7, with 12 bases that match TRBD2. J lost 6 bases, V lost 2 bases, and 5 bases had no gene match. CDR3 length: 15 amino acids. CDR3 protein: CASSLPTSGRFEQYF. CDR3 nucleotide sequence: TGTGCCAGCAGTTTACCGACTAGCGGGAGATTCGAGCAGTACTTC.

V is TRBV6-2 or TRBV6-3 and J is TRBJ1-1; tentative D call: TRBD1 (5 bases). CDR3 length: 15 residues. Looked up from germline, CDR1 is MNHEY and CDR2 is SVGEGT. V lost 7 bases to trimming and J lost 0 bases, with 15 bases between them. As DNA, the CDR3 is TGTGCCAGCATTCGAGACAGTCCTATGAACACTGAAGCTTTCTTT. This sequence encodes CASIRDSPMNTEAFF.

This clonotype was seen repeatedly, ten times or more. The V and J genes are TRBV7-2 and TRBJ2-5; 7 bases align to TRBD2. This CDR3 comprises 15 residues. The germline CDR1 and CDR2 sequences are SGHTA and FQGNSA. The ends lost 4 bases at V and 4 bases at J; junction bases unmatched: 9. The CDR3 DNA reads TGTGCCAGCAGCTCCACCGCAATAGCGGGAGAGACCCAGTACTTC. Translating it yields CASSSTAIAGETQYF.

CDR3 loop: CASTGVNSPLHF. DNA of the CDR3: TGTGCCAGCACAGGGGTGAATTCACCCCTCCACTTT. V gene TRBV28 combines with J gene TRBJ1-6, with D possibly being TRBD1 (6 bases). This CDR3 is built from 12 residues. Germline-derived CDR1 and CDR2 are MDHEN and SYDVKM. V was clipped by 7 bases and J by 7 bases, with 8 bases between them. Full variable domain (outside the CDR3, taken from reference TRBV28 and TRBJ1-6): DVKVTQSSRYLVKRTGEKVFLECVQDMDHENMFWYRQDPGLGLRLIYFSYDVKMKEKGDIPEGYSVSREKKERFSLILESASTNQTSMYLCASTGVNSPLHFGNGTRLTVT.

This clonotype was found many times. The chain has TRBV20-1 and TRBJ1-6; 7 positions agree with TRBD1. V was clipped by 0 bases and J by 12 bases; unmatched bases: 14. CDR1 is DFQATT, CDR2 SNEGSKA, per germline (reference sequence). This CDR3 comprises 16 residues. The CDR3 DNA follows: TGCAGTGCTAGAGACCCGAGGACAGGCGCCTCGGGACCCCTCCACTTT. This codes for CSARDPRTGASGPLHF.

The rearrangement links TRBV7-2 to TRBJ1-1, with D hard to call. The CDR3 runs to 14 residues. The germline V and J ends were trimmed by 5 bases and 5 bases, with 15 bases remaining between them. Looked up from germline, CDR1 is SGHTA and CDR2 is FQGNSA. CDR3 sequence: CASSIDGPRTEAFF. As DNA, the CDR3 is TGTGCCAGCAGCATTGACGGACCTAGAACTGAAGCTTTCTTT.

This clonotype was recorded many times. The V and J genes are TRBV20-1 and TRBJ1-4; possible D gene TRBD1, 5 bases. Germline lookup yields CDR1 DFQATT and CDR2 SNEGSKA (reference sequence). V shed 7 bases and J shed 7 bases, with 16 bases lying between them. This CDR3 contains 13 residues. CDR3 DNA: TGCAGTGTCGGAGGGGCTGGAGGTGAAAAACTGTTTTTT. The encoded protein is CSVGGAGGEKLFF.

The V and J genes are TRBV7-8 and TRBJ1-2; weak D call: TRBD1 (6 bases). This CDR3 contains 12 residues. Trimming took 8 bases from V and 8 from J, leaving 15 bases between them. The germline V gene has CDR1 SGHVS and CDR2 FQNEAQ. CDR3 protein: CASSPPGGGYTF. The CDR3 nucleotides read TGTGCCAGCTCGCCCCCGGGGGGCGGCTACACCTTC.

This chain connects TRBV3-1 to TRBJ2-7, with a possible D match to TRBD1 (6 bases). The germline V gene has CDR1 LGHDT and CDR2 YNNKEL (reference sequence). Trimming shortened V by 1 base and J by 11 bases, and 15 bases separated the two germline ends. The CDR3 has 13 amino acids. This chain's CDR3 is CASSQGGQRGEYF. The CDR3 DNA reads TGTGCCAGCAGCCAAGGCGGACAGAGGGGAGAGTACTTC.

The chain uses TRBV28 and TRBJ1-5; no clear D. Trimming pared 8 bases from V and 0 bases from J, leaving 8 bases between. The CDR3 is made up of 13 amino acids. Germline V gives CDR1 MDHEN, CDR2 SYDVKM. CDR3 protein: CASGLDSNQPQHF. CDR3 bases: TGTGCCAGCGGCCTTGATAGCAATCAGCCCCAGCATTTT. The full variable domain, its missing parts supplied by reference TRBV28 and TRBJ1-5, is DVKVTQSSRYLVKRTGEKVFLECVQDMDHENMFWYRQDPGLGLRLIYFSYDVKMKEKGDIPEGYSVSREKKERFSLILESASTNQTSMYLCASGLDSNQPQHFGDGTRLSIL.

The table lists this clonotype with many counts. This chain joins TRBV20-1 and TRBJ2-1, with 8 bases fitting TRBD2. Germline CDR1 and CDR2: DFQATT and SNEGSKA (reference sequence). This CDR3 region has 16 residues. Trimming removed 4 bases from V and 1 base from J; junction bases left unmatched: 9. CDR3: CSANAAGTSSYNEQFF. CDR3 coding DNA: TGCAGTGCTAATGCGGCCGGGACTAGTTCCTACAATGAGCAGTTCTTC.

This clonotype has ten or more counts. An end of the junction does not agree with germline; a read error may underlie this. V and J are TRBV11-2 and TRBJ2-5, with D perhaps matching TRBD1 or TRBD2 (5 bases each). CDR3 length: 15 amino acids. CDR1 is SGHAT, CDR2 FQNNGV, per germline. Here the CDR3 reads CVSSLDGGGRETQYF. The CDR3 region has the DNA TGTGTCAGCAGCTTAGATGGGGGTGGCAGAGAGACCCAGTACTTC.

At least ten counts were recorded for this clonotype. J is TRBJ2-5 and V is TRBV6-6, with no clear D. This CDR3 has 10 residues. Germline V gives CDR1 MNHNY, CDR2 SVGAGI (reference sequence). Trimming stripped 8 bases from V and 1 base from J, with 2 bases between. The CDR3 reads CASGQETQYF. CDR3 nucleotide sequence: TGTGCCAGCGGCCAAGAGACCCAGTACTTC.

This clonotype was observed at least ten times. The chain joins TRBV7-9 to TRBJ1-4, with no clear D. This CDR3 is built from 15 residues. CDR1 and CDR2 (germline): SEHNR, FQNEAQ (reference sequence). V was shortened by 1 base and J by 4 bases, with 10 bases between the two germline ends. This CDR3 is CASSLGGNGNEKLFF. CDR3 sequence (DNA): TGTGCCAGCAGCTTAGGCGGGAACGGTAATGAAAAACTGTTTTTT.

Note on this clonotype: With a much larger clone just one base away, this may be a read error. V is TRBV4-1 and J is TRBJ1-2; no firm D call. The germline V gene encodes CDR1 MGHRA and CDR2 YSYEKL. The CDR3 contains 14 residues. The chain's CDR3 is CASSQGAQEYGCTF. As DNA, the CDR3 is TGCGCCAGCAGCCAAGGCGCGCAGGAGTATGGCTGCACCTTC.

Many counts were recorded for this clonotype. The CDR3 loop is CSARRSGDGYTF. The CDR3 region has the DNA TGCAGTGCTAGACGGTCCGGGGATGGCTACACCTTC. The chain carries TRBV20-1 and TRBJ1-2; D unclear. Trimming took off 2 bases at V and 6 bases at J, with 10 bases between the two ends. This CDR3 is built from 12 residues. Germline V CDR1 and CDR2: DFQATT, SNEGSKA (reference sequence).